In its sample, the clone carrying this T cell receptor (beta chain) was seen a few times. Its target is unknown. This sample was taken from a study of shared clonotypes between healthy human individuals. Study-level points and caveats: Between a handful of donors, naive CD4 clonotypes were shared at a level of roughly 5.5%.

Libraries were prepared by immunoSEQ multiplex PCR; TCRdb keeps only in-frame clonotypes and omits some of them. The sample holds some 660,000 clones; about 80% are singletons and the top ten take 1.5% to 2%. The CDR3 covers 14 residues. V was trimmed by 2 bases and J by 4 bases, leaving 11 bases between them. Germline CDR1 MNHNS, CDR2 SASEGT. All donors were Caucasian adults living in Nashville, Tennessee. The sequence came from a woman aged 25 to 39 in good health. The chain uses TRBV6-1 and TRBJ1-2, with D uncertain. The sequenced sample consisted of memory CD4+ T cells sorted from blood. Sample subset: CD45RA-negative fraction. The CDR3 region has the DNA TGTGCCAGCAGTGAAATTGGGGAGGGCTATGGCTACACCTTC. It specifies CASSEIGEGYGYTF.